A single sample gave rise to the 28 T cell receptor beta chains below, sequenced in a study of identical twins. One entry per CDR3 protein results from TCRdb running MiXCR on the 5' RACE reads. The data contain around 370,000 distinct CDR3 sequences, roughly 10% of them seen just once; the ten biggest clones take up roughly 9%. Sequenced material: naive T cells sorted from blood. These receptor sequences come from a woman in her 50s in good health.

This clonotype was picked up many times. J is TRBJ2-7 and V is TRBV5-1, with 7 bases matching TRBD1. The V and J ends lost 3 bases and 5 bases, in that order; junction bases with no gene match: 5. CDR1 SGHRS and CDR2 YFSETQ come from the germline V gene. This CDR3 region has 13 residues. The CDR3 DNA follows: TGCGCCAGCAGCTACAGGGGATACCACGAGCAGTACTTC. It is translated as CASSYRGYHEQYF.

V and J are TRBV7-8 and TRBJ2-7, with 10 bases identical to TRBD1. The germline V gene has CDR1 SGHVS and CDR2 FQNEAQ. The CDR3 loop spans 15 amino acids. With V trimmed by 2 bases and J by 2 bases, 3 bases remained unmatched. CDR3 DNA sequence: TGTGCCAGCAGCTTACTGGGACAGGGGCCCTACGAGCAGTACTTC. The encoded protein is CASSLLGQGPYEQYF.

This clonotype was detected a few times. CDR3 sequence: CASKISVGDYEQYF. CDR3 sequence (DNA): TGTGCCAGCAAAATAAGCGTGGGGGACTACGAGCAGTACTTC. V gene TRBV2 combines with J gene TRBJ2-7, with D perhaps TRBD1 or TRBD2 (5 bases each). Deletions cut 7 bases from V and 3 bases from J, with 16 bases between. Germline lookup yields CDR1 SNHLY and CDR2 FYNNEI. This CDR3 is 14 amino acids long.

The CDR3 DNA follows: TGTGCCAGCAGCTTACCCAGGGGGAACACAGATACGCAGTATTTT. Protein sequence: CASSLPRGNTDTQYF. The chain combines TRBV7-2 with TRBJ2-3, with 7 nucleotides matching TRBD1. CDR1 and CDR2 from the germline V gene are SGHTA and FQGNSA. The CDR3 runs 15 residues. V lost 2 bases to trimming and J lost 2 bases; unmatched junction nucleotides: 4.

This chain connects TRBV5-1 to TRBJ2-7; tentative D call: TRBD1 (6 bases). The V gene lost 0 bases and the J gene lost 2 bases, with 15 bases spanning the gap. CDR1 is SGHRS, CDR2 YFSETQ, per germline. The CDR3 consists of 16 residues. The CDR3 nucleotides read TGCGCCAGCAGCTTGGCCCCGGGACAATGGGCCTACGAGCAGTACTTC. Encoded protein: CASSLAPGQWAYEQYF. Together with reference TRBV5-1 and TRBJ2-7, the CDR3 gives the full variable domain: KAGVTQTPRYLIKTRGQQVTLSCSPISGHRSVSWYQQTPGQGLQFLFEYFSETQRNKGNFPGRFSGRQFSNSRSEMNVSTLELGDSALYLCASSLAPGQWAYEQYFGPGTRLTVT.

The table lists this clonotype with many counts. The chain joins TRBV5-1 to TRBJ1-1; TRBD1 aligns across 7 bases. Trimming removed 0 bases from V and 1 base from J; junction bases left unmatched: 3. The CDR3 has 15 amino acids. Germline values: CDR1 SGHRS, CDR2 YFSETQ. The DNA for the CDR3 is TGCGCCAGCAGCTTGGCCGGGACAGCGAACACTGAAGCTTTCTTT. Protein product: CASSLAGTANTEAFF.

In DNA, the CDR3 is TGCAGTAAGGCAGGGGACGTACCTTTCACAGATACGCAGTATTTT. It codes for CSKAGDVPFTDTQYF. The chain carries TRBV20-1 and TRBJ2-3; D may be TRBD1 (6 bases). Trimming took 8 bases from V and 2 from J, leaving 20 bases between them. The CDR3 sequence is 15 residues long. The germline gives CDR1 DFQATT, CDR2 SNEGSKA (reference sequence).

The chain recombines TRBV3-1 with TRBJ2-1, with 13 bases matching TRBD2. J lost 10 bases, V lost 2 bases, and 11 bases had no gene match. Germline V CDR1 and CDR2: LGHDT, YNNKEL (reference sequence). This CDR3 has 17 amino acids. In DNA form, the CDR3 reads TGTGCCAGCAGCCAACTTAGCGGACTAGCGGGAGTTGAGGAGCAGTTCTTC. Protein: CASSQLSGLAGVEEQFF.

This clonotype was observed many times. Here the CDR3 reads CASGGGVEQYF. In nucleotides, the CDR3 is TGTGCCAGCGGGGGGGGAGTCGAGCAGTACTTC. The chain carries TRBV12-3 or TRBV12-4 and TRBJ2-7, with TRBD2 matching over 7 bases. J lost 6 bases, V lost 8 bases, and 4 bases had no gene match. The CDR3 sequence is 11 residues long.

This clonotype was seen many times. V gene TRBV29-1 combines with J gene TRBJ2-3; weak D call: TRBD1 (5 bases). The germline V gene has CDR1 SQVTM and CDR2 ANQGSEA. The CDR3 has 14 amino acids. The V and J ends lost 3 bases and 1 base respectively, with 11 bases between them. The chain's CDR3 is CSVDQGRGTDTQYF. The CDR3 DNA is TGCAGCGTTGATCAGGGAAGGGGCACAGATACGCAGTATTTT.

In DNA, the CDR3 is TGTGCCAGCAGTTACTCGAATCCTGCGGGAGCTAAAGATACGCAGTATTTT. It encodes CASSYSNPAGAKDTQYF. The chain combines TRBV6-5 with TRBJ2-3, with 7 bases aligning to TRBD2. This CDR3 spans 17 amino acids. V lost 0 bases to trimming and J lost 5 bases; unmatched junction nucleotides: 11. In germline, CDR1 is MNHEY, CDR2 SVGAGI.

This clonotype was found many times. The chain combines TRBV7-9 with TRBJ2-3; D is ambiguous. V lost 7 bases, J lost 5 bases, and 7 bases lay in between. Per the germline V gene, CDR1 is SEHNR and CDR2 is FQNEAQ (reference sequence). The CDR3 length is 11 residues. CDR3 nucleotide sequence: TGTGCCAGCATCTATCGAGATACGCAGTATTTT. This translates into CASIYRDTQYF.

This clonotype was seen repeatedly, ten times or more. This CDR3 reads CATSEHRQGANTDTQYF. The CDR3 DNA reads TGTGCCACCAGTGAGCATCGACAGGGGGCGAACACAGATACGCAGTATTTT. The chain uses TRBV24-1 and TRBJ2-3; 10 nucleotides line up with TRBD1. Germline trimming cut 4 bases from V and 2 bases from J; bases unmatched to any gene: 8. From germline, CDR1 is KGHDR and CDR2 SFDVKD. This CDR3 is 17 amino acids long.

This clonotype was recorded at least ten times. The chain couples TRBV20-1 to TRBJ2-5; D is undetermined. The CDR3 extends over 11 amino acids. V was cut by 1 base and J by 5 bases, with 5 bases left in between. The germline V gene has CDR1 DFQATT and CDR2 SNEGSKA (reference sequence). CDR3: CSARGPETQYF. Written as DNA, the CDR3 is TGCAGTGCTAGAGGTCCCGAGACCCAGTACTTC.

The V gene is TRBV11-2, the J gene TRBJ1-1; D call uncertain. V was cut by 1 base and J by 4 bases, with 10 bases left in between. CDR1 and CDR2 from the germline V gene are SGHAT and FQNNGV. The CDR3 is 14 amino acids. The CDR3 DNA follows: TGTGCCAGCAGCTTAGTTAGTCCGGGCACTGAAGCTTTCTTT. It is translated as CASSLVSPGTEAFF.

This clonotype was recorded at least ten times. CDR3 sequence: CASSLKRDYKYEQYV. The CDR3 bases are TGTGCCAGCAGCCTAAAAAGGGACTACAAATACGAGCAGTACGTC. This chain uses TRBV3-1 with TRBJ2-7; 7 nucleotides agree with TRBD2. CDR1 is LGHDT and CDR2 is YNNKEL in the germline V gene (reference sequence). The CDR3 consists of 15 residues. The V segment lost 4 bases and the J segment 4 bases; nucleotides outside the gene matches: 10.

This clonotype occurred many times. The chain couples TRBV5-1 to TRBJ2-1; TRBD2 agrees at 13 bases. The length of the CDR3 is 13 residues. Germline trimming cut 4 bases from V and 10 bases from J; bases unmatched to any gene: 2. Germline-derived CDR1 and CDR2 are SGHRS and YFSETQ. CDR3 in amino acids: CASSRTSGREQFF. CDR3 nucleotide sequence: TGCGCCAGCAGCAGGACTAGCGGGAGAGAGCAGTTCTTC.

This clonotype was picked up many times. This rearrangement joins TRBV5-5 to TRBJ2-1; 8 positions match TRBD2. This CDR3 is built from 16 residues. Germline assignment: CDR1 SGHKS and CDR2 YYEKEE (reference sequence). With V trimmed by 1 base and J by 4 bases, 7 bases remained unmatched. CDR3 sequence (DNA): TGTGCCAGCAGCTTGTCTTCGGGAGGGGTTTACAATGAGCAGTTCTTC. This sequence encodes CASSLSSGGVYNEQFF.

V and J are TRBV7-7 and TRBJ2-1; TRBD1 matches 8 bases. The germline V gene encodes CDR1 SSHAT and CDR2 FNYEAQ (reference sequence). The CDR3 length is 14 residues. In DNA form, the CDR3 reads TGTGCTAACAGCTCTCACAGGGGGAACAATGAGCAGTTCTTC. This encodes CANSSHRGNNEQFF.

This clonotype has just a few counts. The CDR3 DNA reads TGTGCCAGCAGTAGGGGTCAGGGCCCGGGCAATCAGCCCCAGCATTTT. Protein sequence: CASSRGQGPGNQPQHF. This chain joins TRBV6-6 and TRBJ1-5, with a weak D call TRBD1 (5 bases). The germline V gene encodes CDR1 MNHNY and CDR2 SVGAGI (reference sequence). The V end lost 5 bases, the J end lost 2 bases, and 16 bases lay between the germline ends. The CDR3 has 16 residues.

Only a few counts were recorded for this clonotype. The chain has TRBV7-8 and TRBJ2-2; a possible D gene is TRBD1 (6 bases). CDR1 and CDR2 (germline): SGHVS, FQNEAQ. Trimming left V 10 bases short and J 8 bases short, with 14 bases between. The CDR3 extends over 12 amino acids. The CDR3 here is CANPGVPGELFF. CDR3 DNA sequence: TGTGCCAACCCAGGGGTACCTGGGGAGCTGTTTTTT.

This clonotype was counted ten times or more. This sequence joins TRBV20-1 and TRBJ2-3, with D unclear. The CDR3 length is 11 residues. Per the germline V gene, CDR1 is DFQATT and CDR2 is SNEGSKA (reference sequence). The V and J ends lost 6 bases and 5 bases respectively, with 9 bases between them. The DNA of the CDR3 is TGCAGTGCCGATTTCGTAGATACGCAGTATTTT. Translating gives CSADFVDTQYF.

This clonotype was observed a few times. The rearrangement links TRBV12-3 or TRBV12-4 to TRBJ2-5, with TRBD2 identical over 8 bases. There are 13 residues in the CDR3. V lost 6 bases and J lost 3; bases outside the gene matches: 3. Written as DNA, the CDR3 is TGTGCCAGCAGCCGTAGCGGGAAAGAGACCCAGTACTTC. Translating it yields CASSRSGKETQYF.

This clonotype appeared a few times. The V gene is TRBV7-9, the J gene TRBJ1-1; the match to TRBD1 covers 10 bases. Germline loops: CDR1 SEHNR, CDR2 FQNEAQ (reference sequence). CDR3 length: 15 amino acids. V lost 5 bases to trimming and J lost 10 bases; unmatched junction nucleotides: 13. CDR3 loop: CASSPTRGQGYGAFF. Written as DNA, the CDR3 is TGTGCCAGCAGCCCCACGCGGGGACAGGGGTATGGAGCTTTCTTT.

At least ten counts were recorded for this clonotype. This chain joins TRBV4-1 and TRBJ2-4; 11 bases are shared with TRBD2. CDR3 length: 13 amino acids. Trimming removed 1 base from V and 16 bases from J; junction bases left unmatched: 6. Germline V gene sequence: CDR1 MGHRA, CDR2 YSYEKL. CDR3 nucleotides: TGCGCCAGCAGCCAAGCGGCGGGACTAGCGGTCTACTTC. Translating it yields CASSQAAGLAVYF.

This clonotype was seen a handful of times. CDR3 in DNA: TGCAGTGCCGTGGACGGCTCATATAGCAATCAGCCCCAGCATTTT. Residues: CSAVDGSYSNQPQHF. This chain uses TRBV20-1 with TRBJ1-5; D call uncertain. V lost 6 bases and J 0 bases, leaving 15 bases between the germline ends. Germline CDR1 is DFQATT and CDR2 is SNEGSKA (reference sequence). CDR3 size: 15 residues.

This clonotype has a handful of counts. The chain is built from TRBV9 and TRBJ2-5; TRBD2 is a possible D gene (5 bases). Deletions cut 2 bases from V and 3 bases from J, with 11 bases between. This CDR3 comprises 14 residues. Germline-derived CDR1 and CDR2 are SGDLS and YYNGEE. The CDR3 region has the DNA TGTGCCAGCAGCGTCGAGGGTGTAGAAGAGACCCAGTACTTC. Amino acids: CASSVEGVEETQYF.

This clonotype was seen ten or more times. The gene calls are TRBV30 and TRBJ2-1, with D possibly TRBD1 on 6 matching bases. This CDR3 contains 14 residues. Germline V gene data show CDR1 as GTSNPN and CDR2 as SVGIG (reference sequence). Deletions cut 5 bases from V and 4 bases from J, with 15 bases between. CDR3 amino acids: CAWATGYGYNEQFF. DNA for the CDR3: TGTGCCTGGGCGACAGGTTACGGTTACAATGAGCAGTTCTTC.